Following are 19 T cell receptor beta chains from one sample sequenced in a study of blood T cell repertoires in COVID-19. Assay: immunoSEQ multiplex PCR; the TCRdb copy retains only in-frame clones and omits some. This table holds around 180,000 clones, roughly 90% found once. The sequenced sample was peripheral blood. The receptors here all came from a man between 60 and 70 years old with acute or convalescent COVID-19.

The CDR3 nucleotides are TGTGCCTGGCAGGGTGGGAGCAATCAGCCCCAGCATTTT. Translation gives CAWQGGSNQPQHF. The chain uses TRBV30 and TRBJ1-5; tentative D call: TRBD1 (5 bases). Germline CDR1 GTSNPN, CDR2 SVGIG (reference sequence). V was clipped by 5 bases and J by 1 base, with 9 bases between them. The CDR3 is 13 residues long. Drawing the rest from reference TRBV30 and TRBJ1-5, the complete variable domain is SQTIHQWPATLVQPVGSPLSLECTVEGTSNPNLYWYRQAAGRGLQLLFYSVGIGQISSEVPQNLSASRPQDRQFILSSKKLLLSDSGFYLCAWQGGSNQPQHFGDGTRLSIL.

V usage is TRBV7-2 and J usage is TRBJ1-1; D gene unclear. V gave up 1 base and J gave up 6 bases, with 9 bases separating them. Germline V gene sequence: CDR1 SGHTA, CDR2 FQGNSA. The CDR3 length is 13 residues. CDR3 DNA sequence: TGTGCCAGCAGCTTAGAATCGTCGGCTGAAGCTTTCTTT. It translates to CASSLESSAEAFF. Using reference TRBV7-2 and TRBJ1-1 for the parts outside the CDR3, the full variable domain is GAGVSQSPSNKVTEKGKDVELRCDPISGHTALYWYRQSLGQGLEFLIYFQGNSAPDKSGLPSDRFSAERTGGSVSTLTIQRTQQEDSAVYLCASSLESSAEAFFGQGTRLTVV.

The CDR3 loop is CASSYLQGGYDTIYF. The CDR3 nucleotides read TGCGCCAGCAGCTACTTACAGGGTGGATATGACACCATATATTTT. The chain carries TRBV5-1 and TRBJ1-3; D possibly corresponds to TRBD1 (6 bases). CDR3 length: 15 amino acids. V gave up 3 bases and J gave up 8 bases, with 18 bases separating them. The germline V gene encodes CDR1 SGHRS and CDR2 YFSETQ.

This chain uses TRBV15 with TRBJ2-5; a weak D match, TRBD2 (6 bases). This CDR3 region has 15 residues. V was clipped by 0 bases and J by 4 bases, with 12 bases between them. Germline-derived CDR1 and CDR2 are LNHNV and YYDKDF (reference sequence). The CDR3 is CATSRDRARGETQYF. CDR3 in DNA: TGTGCCACCAGCAGAGATCGTGCGCGGGGAGAGACCCAGTACTTC.

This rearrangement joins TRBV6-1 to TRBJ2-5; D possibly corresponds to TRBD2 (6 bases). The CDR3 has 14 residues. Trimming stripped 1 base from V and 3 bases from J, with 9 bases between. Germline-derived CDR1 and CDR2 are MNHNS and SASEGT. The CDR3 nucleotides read TGTGCCAGCAGTGAAGTCGGACTAAAAGAGACCCAGTACTTC. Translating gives CASSEVGLKETQYF.

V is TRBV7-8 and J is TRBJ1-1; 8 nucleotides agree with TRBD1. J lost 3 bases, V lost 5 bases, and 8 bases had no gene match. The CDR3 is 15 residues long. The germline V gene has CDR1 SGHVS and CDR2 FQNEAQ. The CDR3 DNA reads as TGTGCCAGCAGCCGGACAGGGTGGGAGGACACTGAAGCTTTCTTT. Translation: CASSRTGWEDTEAFF.

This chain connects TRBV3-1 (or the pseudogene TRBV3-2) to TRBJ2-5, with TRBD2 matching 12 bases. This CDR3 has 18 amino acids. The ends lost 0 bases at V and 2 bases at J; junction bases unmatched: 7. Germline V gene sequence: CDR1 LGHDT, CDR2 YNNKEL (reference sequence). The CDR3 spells CASSQDLAGGPRQETQYF. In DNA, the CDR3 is TGTGCCAGCAGCCAAGATCTAGCGGGAGGGCCCCGGCAAGAGACCCAGTACTTC.

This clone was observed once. CDR3 residues: CASSEEDWVGYGYTF. CDR3 bases: TGTGCCAGCAGTGAAGAAGACTGGGTAGGCTATGGCTACACCTTC. This chain uses TRBV2 with TRBJ1-2; no clear D. V dropped 1 base and J dropped 4 bases, with 13 bases sitting between them. The length of the CDR3 is 15 residues. Germline V lookup: CDR1 SNHLY, CDR2 FYNNEI. Filled out from reference TRBV2 and TRBJ1-2, the complete variable domain reads EPEVTQTPSHQVTQMGQEVILRCVPISNHLYFYWYRQILGQKVEFLVSFYNNEISEKSEIFDDQFSVERPDGSNFTLKIRSTKLEDSAMYFCASSEEDWVGYGYTFGSGTRLTVV.

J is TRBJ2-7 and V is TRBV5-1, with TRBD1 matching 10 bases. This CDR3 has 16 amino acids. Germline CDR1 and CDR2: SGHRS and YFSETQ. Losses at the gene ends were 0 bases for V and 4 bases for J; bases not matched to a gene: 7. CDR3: CASSLGRTGGIYEQYV. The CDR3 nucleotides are TGCGCCAGCAGCTTGGGGAGGACAGGGGGGATATACGAGCAGTACGTC.

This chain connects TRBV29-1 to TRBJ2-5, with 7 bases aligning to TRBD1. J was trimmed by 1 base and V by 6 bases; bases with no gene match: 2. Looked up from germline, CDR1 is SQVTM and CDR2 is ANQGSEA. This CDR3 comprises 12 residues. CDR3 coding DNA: TGCAGCGTGGGGACAGCCCAAGAGACCCAGTACTTC. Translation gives CSVGTAQETQYF.

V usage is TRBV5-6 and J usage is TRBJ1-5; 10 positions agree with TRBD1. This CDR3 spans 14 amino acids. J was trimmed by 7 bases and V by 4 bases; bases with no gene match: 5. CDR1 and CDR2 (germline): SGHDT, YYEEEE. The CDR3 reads CASSLTGGFQPQHF. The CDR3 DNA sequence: TGTGCCAGCAGCCTGACAGGGGGCTTCCAGCCCCAGCATTTT.

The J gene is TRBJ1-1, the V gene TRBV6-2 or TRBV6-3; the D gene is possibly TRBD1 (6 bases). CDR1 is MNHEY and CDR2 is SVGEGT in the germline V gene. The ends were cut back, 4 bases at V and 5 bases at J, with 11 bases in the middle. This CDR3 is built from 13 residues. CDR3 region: CASSSGHGTEAFF. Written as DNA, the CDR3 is TGTGCCAGCAGTTCGGGACATGGGACTGAAGCTTTCTTT.

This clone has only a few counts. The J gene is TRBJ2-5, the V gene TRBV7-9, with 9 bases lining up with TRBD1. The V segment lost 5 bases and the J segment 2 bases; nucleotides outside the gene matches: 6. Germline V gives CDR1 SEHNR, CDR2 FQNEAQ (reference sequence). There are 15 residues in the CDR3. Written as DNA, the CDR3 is TGTGCCAGCAGCCCTCCGGGACAGGGTCAAGAGACCCAGTACTTC. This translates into CASSPPGQGQETQYF.

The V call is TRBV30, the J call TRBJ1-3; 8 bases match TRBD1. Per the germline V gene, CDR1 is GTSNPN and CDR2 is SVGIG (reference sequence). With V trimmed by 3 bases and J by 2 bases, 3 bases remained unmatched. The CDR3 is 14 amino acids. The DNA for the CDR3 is TGTGCCTGGAGGAAGACAGGGGCTGGAAACACCATATATTTT. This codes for CAWRKTGAGNTIYF.

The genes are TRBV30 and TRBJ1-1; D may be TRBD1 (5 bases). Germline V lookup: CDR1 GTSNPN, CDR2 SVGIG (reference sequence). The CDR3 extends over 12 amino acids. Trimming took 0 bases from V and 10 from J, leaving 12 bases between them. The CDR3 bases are TGTGCCTGGAGTGTGCGGGACCTTCGAGCTTTCTTT. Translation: CAWSVRDLRAFF.

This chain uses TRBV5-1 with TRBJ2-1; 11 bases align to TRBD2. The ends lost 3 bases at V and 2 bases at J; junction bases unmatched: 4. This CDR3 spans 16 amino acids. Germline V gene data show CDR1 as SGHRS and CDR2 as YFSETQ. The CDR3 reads CASSSLAGGAYNEQFF. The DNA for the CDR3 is TGCGCCAGCAGCTCTCTAGCGGGGGGTGCCTACAATGAGCAGTTCTTC.

CDR3 region: CATSDTGTGDQPQHF. For the CDR3, the DNA is TGTGCCACCAGTGATACCGGGACAGGAGATCAGCCCCAGCATTTT. The chain has TRBV24-1 and TRBJ1-5, with 8 bases fitting TRBD1. The CDR3 spans 15 residues. The junction had 5 bases not matched to a gene; V was cut back by 3 bases and J by 5 bases. The germline gives CDR1 KGHDR, CDR2 SFDVKD.

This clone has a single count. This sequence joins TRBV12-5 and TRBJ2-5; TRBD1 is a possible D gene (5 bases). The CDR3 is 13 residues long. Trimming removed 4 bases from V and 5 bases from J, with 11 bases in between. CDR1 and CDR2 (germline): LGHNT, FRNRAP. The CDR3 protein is CASGSGAGETQYF. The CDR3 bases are TGTGCTAGTGGTTCCGGCGCAGGGGAGACCCAGTACTTC. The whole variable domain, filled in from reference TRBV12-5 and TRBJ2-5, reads DARVTQTPRHKVTEMGQEVTMRCQPILGHNTVFWYRQTMMQGLELLAYFRNRAPLDDSGMPKDRFSAEMPDATLATLKIQPSEPRDSAVYFCASGSGAGETQYFGPGTRLLVL.

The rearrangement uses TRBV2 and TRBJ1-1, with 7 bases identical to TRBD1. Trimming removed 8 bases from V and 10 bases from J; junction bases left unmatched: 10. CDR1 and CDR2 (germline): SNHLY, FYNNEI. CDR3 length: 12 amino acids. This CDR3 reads CASVTGQLGAFF. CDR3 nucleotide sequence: TGTGCCAGCGTGACAGGGCAGCTGGGAGCTTTCTTT.